One sample yielded the 9 T cell receptor beta chains listed below, sequenced in a study of blood T cell repertoires in COVID-19. Assay: immunoSEQ multiplex PCR; the TCRdb copy retains only in-frame clones and omits some. In the table there are about 200,000 clones, roughly 88% of which are singletons. Sample: peripheral blood. Receptors originate from a human donor in a cohort sampled during active COVID-19.

In its sample, this clone was seen once. The gene calls are TRBV5-1 and TRBJ2-5; D is unclear. The germline CDR1 and CDR2 sequences are SGHRS and YFSETQ. V was pared by 3 bases and J by 5 bases, with 11 bases between. The CDR3 is 13 amino acids. The CDR3 protein is CASSSSSGETQYF. CDR3 sequence (DNA): TGCGCCAGCAGCTCCAGCTCCGGGGAGACCCAGTACTTC.

V and J are TRBV19 and TRBJ2-1; TRBD1 aligns across 8 bases. Trimming took 0 bases from V and 3 from J; bases not matched to a gene: 4. Germline V gene sequence: CDR1 LNHDA, CDR2 SQIVND (reference sequence). There are 16 residues in the CDR3. This CDR3 reads CASSIDQGARYNEQFF. CDR3 sequence (DNA): TGTGCCAGTAGTATAGATCAGGGGGCGCGCTACAATGAGCAGTTCTTC.

The CDR3 DNA sequence: TGCGCCAGCAGCTGGGGACTAGTACAAGAGACCCAGTACTTC. Its translation is CASSWGLVQETQYF. The chain is built from TRBV4-1 and TRBJ2-5; 8 bases align to TRBD2. This CDR3 region has 14 residues. The V segment lost 5 bases and the J segment 2 bases; nucleotides outside the gene matches: 4. The V gene's germline CDR1 is MGHRA and CDR2 YSYEKL.

This chain uses TRBV3-1 (or the pseudogene TRBV3-2) with TRBJ2-5; 9 nucleotides match TRBD1. This CDR3 is 16 amino acids long. From germline, CDR1 is LGHDT and CDR2 YNNKEL (reference sequence). With 3 bases clipped from V and 4 bases from J, the junction kept 9 bases outside the gene matches. The DNA of the CDR3 is TGTGCCAGCAGCCATATAGGGACAGGGAATCGAGAGACCCAGTACTTC. Translating it yields CASSHIGTGNRETQYF.

V gene TRBV28 combines with J gene TRBJ2-7; TRBD1 might be the D (6 bases). CDR3 length: 12 residues. V lost 6 bases and J 2 bases, leaving 8 bases between the germline ends. Germline CDR1 reads MDHEN; CDR2 reads SYDVKM. CDR3 in DNA: TGTGCCAGCAGCCAGGGGACCTACGAGCAGTACTTC. Protein: CASSQGTYEQYF.

V is TRBV4-1 and J is TRBJ2-7, with 8 bases fitting TRBD2. Germline V lookup: CDR1 MGHRA, CDR2 YSYEKL. This CDR3 spans 18 amino acids. The V gene end was trimmed by 0 bases and the J gene end by 0 bases; junction bases not matched to a gene: 10. CDR3 in amino acids: CASSQDPATSDYSYEQYF. CDR3 DNA: TGCGCCAGCAGCCAAGATCCGGCGACTAGCGACTACTCCTACGAGCAGTACTTC.

This chain uses TRBV28 with TRBJ2-7; TRBD1 agrees at 10 bases. The CDR3 runs 15 residues. The trim removed 5 bases at V and 4 bases at J, leaving 8 bases unmatched. Germline-derived CDR1 and CDR2 are MDHEN and SYDVKM. The DNA for the CDR3 is TGTGCCAGCAGTGGGCCGGGACAGGGGCAGTACGAGCAGTACTTC. It codes for CASSGPGQGQYEQYF.

The gene calls are TRBV6-6 and TRBJ2-3; D is uncertain. This CDR3 is 12 amino acids long. The ends were cut back, 6 bases at V and 0 bases at J, with 4 bases in the middle. Germline CDR1 reads MNHNY; CDR2 reads SVGAGI (reference sequence). The DNA of the CDR3 is TGTGCCAGCAGGGAGAGCACAGATACGCAGTATTTT. It codes for CASRESTDTQYF.

This clone appeared a single time. The rearrangement uses TRBV5-1 and TRBJ2-7; 8 bases match TRBD1. The V gene end was trimmed by 5 bases and the J gene end by 4 bases; junction bases not matched to a gene: 11. The CDR3 covers 15 residues. CDR1 and CDR2 from the germline V gene are SGHRS and YFSETQ. The CDR3 sequence: CASSGTGVIAYEQYF. DNA of the CDR3: TGCGCCAGCAGTGGGACAGGAGTGATAGCATACGAGCAGTACTTC.